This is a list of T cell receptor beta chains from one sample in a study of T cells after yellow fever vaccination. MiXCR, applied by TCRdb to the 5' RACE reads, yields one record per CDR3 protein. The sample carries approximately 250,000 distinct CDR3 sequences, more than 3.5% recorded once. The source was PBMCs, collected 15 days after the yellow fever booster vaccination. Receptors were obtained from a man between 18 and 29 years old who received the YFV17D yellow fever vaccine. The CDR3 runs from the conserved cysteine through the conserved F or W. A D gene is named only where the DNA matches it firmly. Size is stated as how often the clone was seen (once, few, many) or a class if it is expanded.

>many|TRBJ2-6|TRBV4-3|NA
CASSQDTTGLSGANVLTF
TGCGCCAGCAGCCAAGATACGACAGGCCTCTCTGGGGCCAACGTCCTGACTTTC
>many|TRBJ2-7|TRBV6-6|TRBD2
CASSYSIIAPGGSYEQYF
TGTGCCAGCAGTTACTCGATTATTGCGCCCGGGGGGTCGTACGAGCAGTACTTC
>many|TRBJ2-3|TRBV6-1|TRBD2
CASRTSGGPSTDTQYF
TGTGCCAGCCGGACTAGCGGGGGACCAAGCACAGATACGCAGTATTTT
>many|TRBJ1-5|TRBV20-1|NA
CSAREGALDSNQPQHF
TGCAGTGCTAGGGAAGGGGCCTTAGATAGCAATCAGCCCCAGCATTTT
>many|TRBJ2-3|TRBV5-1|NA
CASSSDREDTDTQYF
TGCGCCAGCAGCTCCGACAGGGAGGACACAGATACGCAGTATTTT
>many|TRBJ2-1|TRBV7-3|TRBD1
CASSDQGQGYNEQFF
TGTGCCAGCAGCGATCAGGGACAGGGATACAATGAGCAGTTCTTC
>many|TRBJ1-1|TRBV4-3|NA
CASSLRQTEAFF
TGCGCCAGCAGCCTCCGACAGACTGAAGCTTTCTTT
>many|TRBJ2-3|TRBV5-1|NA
CASRIQGGSTDTQYF
TGCGCCAGCAGGATCCAGGGTGGTAGCACAGATACGCAGTATTTT
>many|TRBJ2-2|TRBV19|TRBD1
CASIGQANTGELFF
TGTGCCAGTATAGGACAGGCTAACACCGGGGAGCTGTTTTTT
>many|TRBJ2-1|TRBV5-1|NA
CASSNGGTEQFF
TGCGCCAGCAGCAATGGCGGGACTGAGCAGTTCTTC
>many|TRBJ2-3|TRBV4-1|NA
CASSQVEGPDTQYF
TGCGCCAGCAGCCAAGTTGAGGGTCCAGATACGCAGTATTTT
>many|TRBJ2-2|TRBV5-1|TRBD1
CASSLGGQGITGELFF
TGCGCCAGCAGCTTGGGGGGACAGGGTATCACCGGGGAGCTGTTTTTT
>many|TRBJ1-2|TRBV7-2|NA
CASSYRGGPAYGYTF
TGTGCCAGCAGCTACCGGGGGGGGCCGGCATATGGCTACACCTTC
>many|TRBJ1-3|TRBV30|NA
CAREVGGSGNTIYF
TGTGCCCGGGAGGTAGGGGGCTCTGGAAACACCATATATTTT
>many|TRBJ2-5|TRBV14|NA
CASSPIAQETQYF
TGTGCCAGCAGCCCCATTGCCCAAGAGACCCAGTACTTC
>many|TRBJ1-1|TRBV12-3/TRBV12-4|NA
CASSLAGYGNTEAFF
TGTGCCAGCAGTTTAGCCGGGTACGGGAACACTGAAGCTTTCTTT